The TCR beta chain under discussion was sequenced for a study of OX40 agonist ivuxolimab in advanced cancers. Trimming shortened V by 4 bases and J by 6 bases, and 8 bases separated the two germline ends. Germline V gene sequence: CDR1 SGHNT, CDR2 YYREEE (reference sequence). The CDR3 runs 12 residues. Repertoires were generated with immunoSEQ multiplex PCR, while TCRdb's copy carries only in-frame clones and drops some. This sample has about 54,000 clones, with roughly 86% found just once. The sequences come from CD4+ or CD8+ T cells sorted from blood, collected in a trial of the OX40 agonist ivuxolimab. The chain couples TRBV5-4 to TRBJ1-5, with D unclear. The receptor comes from an adult with an advanced solid tumor such as melanoma, head and neck, liver or kidney cancer. CDR3 in DNA: TGTGCCAGCAGCGCCGGAGGTCAGCCCCAGCATTTT. This translates into CASSAGGQPQHF.